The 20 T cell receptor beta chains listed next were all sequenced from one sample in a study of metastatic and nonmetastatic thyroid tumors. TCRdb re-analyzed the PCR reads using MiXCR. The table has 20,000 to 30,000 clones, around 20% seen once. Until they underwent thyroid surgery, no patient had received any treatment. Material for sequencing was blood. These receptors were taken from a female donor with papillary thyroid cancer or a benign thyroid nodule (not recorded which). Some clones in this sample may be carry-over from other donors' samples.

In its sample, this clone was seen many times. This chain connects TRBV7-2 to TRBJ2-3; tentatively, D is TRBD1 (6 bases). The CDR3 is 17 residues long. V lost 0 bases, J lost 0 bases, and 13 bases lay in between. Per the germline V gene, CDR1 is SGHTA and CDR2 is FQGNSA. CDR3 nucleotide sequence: TGTGCCAGCAGCTTAGCTTGGGGGACAACTAGCACAGATACGCAGTATTTT. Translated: CASSLAWGTTSTDTQYF.

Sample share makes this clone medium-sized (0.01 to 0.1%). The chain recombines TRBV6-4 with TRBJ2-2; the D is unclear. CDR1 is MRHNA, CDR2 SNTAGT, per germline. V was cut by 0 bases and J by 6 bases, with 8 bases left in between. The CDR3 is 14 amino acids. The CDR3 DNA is TGTGCCAGCAGTGACTCCCCTGGGGCCGGGGAGCTGTTTTTT. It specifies CASSDSPGAGELFF.

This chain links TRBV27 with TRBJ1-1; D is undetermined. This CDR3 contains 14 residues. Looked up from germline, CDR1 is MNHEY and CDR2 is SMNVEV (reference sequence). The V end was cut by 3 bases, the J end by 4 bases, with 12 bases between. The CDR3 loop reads CASSFFSFITEAFF. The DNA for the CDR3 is TGTGCCAGCAGTTTCTTCTCTTTTATCACTGAAGCTTTCTTT.

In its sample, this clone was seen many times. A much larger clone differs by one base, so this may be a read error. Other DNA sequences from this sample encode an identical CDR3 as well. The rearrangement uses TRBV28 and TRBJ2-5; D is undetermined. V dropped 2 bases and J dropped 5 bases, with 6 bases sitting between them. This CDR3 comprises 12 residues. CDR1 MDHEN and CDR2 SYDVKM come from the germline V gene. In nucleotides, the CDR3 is TGTGCCAGCAGTTTACTTTCGGAGACCCAGTACTTC. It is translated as CASSLLSETQYF.

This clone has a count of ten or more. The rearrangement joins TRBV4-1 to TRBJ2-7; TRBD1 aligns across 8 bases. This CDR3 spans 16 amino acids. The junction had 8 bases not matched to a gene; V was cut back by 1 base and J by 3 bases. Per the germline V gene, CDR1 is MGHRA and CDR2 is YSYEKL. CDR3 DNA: TGCGCCAGCAGCCAAGCTCCGACAGGGGTTAGCTACGAGCAGTACTTC. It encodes CASSQAPTGVSYEQYF.

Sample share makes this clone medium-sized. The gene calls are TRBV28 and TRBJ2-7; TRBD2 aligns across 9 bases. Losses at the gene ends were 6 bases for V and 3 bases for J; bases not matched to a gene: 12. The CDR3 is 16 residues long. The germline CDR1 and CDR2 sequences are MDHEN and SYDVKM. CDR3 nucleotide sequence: TGTGCCAGCAGCCGCCCGGTGGCTAGCGGGAACTACGAGCAGTACTTC. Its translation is CASSRPVASGNYEQYF. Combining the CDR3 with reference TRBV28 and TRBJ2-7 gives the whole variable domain DVKVTQSSRYLVKRTGEKVFLECVQDMDHENMFWYRQDPGLGLRLIYFSYDVKMKEKGDIPEGYSVSREKKERFSLILESASTNQTSMYLCASSRPVASGNYEQYFGPGTRLTVT.

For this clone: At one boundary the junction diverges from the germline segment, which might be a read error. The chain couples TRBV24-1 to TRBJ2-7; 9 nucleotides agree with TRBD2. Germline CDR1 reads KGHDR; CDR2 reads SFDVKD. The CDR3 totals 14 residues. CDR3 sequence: CDSSAGGPSYEQEF. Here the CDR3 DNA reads TGTGACTCCAGTGCGGGGGGGCCCTCCTACGAGCAGGAGTTC.

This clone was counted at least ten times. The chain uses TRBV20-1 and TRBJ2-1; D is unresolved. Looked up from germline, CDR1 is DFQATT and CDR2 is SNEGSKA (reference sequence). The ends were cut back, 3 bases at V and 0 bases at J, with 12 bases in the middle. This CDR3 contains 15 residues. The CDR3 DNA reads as TGCAGTGCTAGCCTGGCGAGCGACTCCTACAATGAGCAGTTCTTC. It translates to CSASLASDSYNEQFF.

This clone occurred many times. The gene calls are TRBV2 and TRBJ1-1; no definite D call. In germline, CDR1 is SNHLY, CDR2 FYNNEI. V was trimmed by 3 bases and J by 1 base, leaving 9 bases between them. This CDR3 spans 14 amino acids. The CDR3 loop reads CASSDIGRNTEAFF. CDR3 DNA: TGTGCCAGCAGTGATATAGGGAGGAACACTGAAGCTTTCTTT.

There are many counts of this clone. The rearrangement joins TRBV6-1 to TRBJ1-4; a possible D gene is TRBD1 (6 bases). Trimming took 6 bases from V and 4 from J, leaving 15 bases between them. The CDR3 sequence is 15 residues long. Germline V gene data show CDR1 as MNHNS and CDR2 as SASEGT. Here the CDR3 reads CASSAQGILNEKLFF. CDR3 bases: TGTGCCAGCAGCGCCCAGGGGATTCTTAATGAAAAACTGTTTTTT.

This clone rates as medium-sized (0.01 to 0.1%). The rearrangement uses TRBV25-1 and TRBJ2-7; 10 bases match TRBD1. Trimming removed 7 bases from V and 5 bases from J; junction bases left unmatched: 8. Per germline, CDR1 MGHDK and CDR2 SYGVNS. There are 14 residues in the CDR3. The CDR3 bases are TGTGCCAGCAAGAGACAGGGGGCTTTCGACGAGCAGTACTTC. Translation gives CASKRQGAFDEQYF.

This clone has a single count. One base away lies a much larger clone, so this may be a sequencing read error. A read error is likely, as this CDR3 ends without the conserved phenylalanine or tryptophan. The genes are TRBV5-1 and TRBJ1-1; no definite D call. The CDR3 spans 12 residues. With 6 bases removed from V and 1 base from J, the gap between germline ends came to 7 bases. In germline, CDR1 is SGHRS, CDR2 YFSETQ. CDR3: CASIGANTEAFL. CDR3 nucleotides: TGCGCCAGCATCGGAGCGAACACTGAAGCTTTCCTT.

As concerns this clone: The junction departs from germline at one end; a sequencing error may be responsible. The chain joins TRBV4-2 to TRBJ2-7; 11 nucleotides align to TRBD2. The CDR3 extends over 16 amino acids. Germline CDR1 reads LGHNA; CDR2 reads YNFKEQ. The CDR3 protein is CASSQGTSGATYEHYF. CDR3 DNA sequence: TGTGCCAGCAGCCAGGGGACTAGCGGCGCTACCTACGAGCATTACTTC.

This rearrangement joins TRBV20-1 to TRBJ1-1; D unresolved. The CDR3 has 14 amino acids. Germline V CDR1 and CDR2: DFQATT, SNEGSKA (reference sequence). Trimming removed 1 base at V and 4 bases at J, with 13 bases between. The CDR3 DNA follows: TGCAGTGCTAGAGTGGTTGAGGGTCGCACTGAAGCTTTCTTT. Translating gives CSARVVEGRTEAFF.

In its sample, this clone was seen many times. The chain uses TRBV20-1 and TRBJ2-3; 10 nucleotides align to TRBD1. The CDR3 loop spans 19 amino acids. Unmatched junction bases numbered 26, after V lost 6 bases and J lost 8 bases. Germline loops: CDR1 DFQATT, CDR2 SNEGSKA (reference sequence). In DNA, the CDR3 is TGCAGTGCCCCGATTTCGACAGGGGGCGGTTTATGGGGCCAAGGTACGCAGTATTTT. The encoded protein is CSAPISTGGGLWGQGTQYF.

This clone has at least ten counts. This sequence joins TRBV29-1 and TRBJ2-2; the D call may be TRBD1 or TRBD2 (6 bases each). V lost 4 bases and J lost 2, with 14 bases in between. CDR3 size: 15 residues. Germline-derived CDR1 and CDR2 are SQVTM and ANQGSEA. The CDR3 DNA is TGCAGCGTTGCGGGGGCCAGGGATAACACCGGGGAGCTGTTTTTT. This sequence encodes CSVAGARDNTGELFF.

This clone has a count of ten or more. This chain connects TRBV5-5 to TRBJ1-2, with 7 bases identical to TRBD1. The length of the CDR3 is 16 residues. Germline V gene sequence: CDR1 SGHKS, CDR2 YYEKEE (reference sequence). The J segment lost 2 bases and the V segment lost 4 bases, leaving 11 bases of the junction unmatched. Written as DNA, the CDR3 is TGTGCCAGCAGCCCCCAGACAGGGTCCAAAAACTATGGCTACACCTTC. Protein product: CASSPQTGSKNYGYTF.

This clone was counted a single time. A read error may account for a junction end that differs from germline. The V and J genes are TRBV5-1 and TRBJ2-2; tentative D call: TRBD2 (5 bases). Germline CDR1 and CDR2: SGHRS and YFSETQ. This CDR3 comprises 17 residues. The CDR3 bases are TGCGCCAGCATCCCTTTTTGTATAGGACTTAACACCGGGGATCTGTTTTTT. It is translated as CASIPFCIGLNTGDLFF.

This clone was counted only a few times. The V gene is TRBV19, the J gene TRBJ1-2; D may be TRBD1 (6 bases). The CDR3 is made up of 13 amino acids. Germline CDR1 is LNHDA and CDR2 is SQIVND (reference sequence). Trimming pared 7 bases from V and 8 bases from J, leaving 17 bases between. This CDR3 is CASNTSGGQGYTF. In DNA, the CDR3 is TGTGCCAGTAATACCTCCGGGGGCCAGGGCTACACCTTC.

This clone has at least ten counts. In nucleotides, the CDR3 is TGCAGTGCTAGCTGGACAGGGGTAGAGACCCAGTACTTC. Translated: CSASWTGVETQYF. V is TRBV20-1 and J is TRBJ2-5; 9 nucleotides align to TRBD1. Germline CDR1 and CDR2: DFQATT and SNEGSKA (reference sequence). The CDR3 extends over 13 amino acids. Trimming at V came to 3 bases and at J to 4 bases, leaving 3 bases not matched to a gene.